The sequence of this T cell receptor beta chain was determined in a study of CXCR3-negative and CXCR3-positive naive CD8 T cells. Preparation of TRB cDNA libraries relied on 5' RACE carrying UMI labels. TCRdb re-analyzed the 5' RACE reads; it lists each CDR3 protein once, without DNA. The table gives tens of thousands of distinct CDR3 sequences; the top ten clones make up 0.53% of it. Study-wide results and caveats: Relative to CXCR3-negative naive cells, CXCR3-positive naive cells had more hydrophobic TRB CDR3s. Memory, not naive, CXCR3-negative and CXCR3-positive cells differed in TRBV-TRBJ usage.

On this clonotype: The antigen is not known.

Every individual CD8+ T cell subset underwent sorting in triplicate at 330,000 or so cells apiece. Germline V gene lookup returns CDR1 DFQATT and CDR2 SNEGSKA (reference sequence). The CDR3 has 15 amino acids. The gene calls are TRBV20-1 and TRBJ2-1; TCRdb names TRBD1, which stays unverified in the absence of DNA. Sequenced: naive CXCR3+ CD8+ T cells from blood. Documented subset: CD45RO-CCR7+CD27+CD95- naive CD8+ T cells expressing CXCR3 (TNR3+). This sequence was found in a human donor in good health. Some clones in this sample may be carry-over from other donors' samples. CDR3 region: CSARLGAADYNEQFF.